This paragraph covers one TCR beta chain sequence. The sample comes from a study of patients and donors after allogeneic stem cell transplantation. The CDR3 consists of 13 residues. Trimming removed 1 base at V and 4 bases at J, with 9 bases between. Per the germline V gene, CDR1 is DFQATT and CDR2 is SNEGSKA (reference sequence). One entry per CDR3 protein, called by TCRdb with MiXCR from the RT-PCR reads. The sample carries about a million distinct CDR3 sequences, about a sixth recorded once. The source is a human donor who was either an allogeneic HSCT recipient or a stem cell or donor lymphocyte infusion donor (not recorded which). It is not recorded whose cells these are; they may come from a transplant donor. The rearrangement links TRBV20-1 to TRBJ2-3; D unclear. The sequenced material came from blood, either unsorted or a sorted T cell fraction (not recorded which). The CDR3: CSARVTESDTQYF. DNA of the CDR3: TGCAGTGCTAGAGTCACAGAGTCAGATACGCAGTATTTT.